What follows are 26 T cell receptor beta chains derived from one specimen sequenced in a study of cytomegalovirus exposure and HLA in healthy donors. Primers included in the PCR were 60 Vbeta and 13 Jbeta primers. The protocol was immunoSEQ multiplex PCR, while the TCRdb copy is restricted to in-frame clones and leaves out a portion. With tens of thousands of clones in the sample, the ten largest clones hold 3.6%. Input material: PBMCs. The origin of the receptors is a woman aged 18-29 years in good health and CMV-seronegative.

The chain is built from TRBV2 and TRBJ1-2; tentatively, D is TRBD1 (5 bases). The V end was cut by 3 bases, the J end by 6 bases, with 14 bases between. CDR1 is SNHLY and CDR2 is FYNNEI in the germline V gene. The CDR3 extends over 14 amino acids. The CDR3 DNA sequence: TGTGCCAGCAGTGATTTCGGGGGATCGGATGGCTACACCTTC. As protein: CASSDFGGSDGYTF.

The chain links TRBV7-2 to TRBJ1-1; TRBD1 aligns across 7 bases. CDR1 is SGHTA and CDR2 is FQGNSA in the germline V gene. J gave up 5 bases and V 3 bases, and 3 bases lay outside the gene matches. The CDR3 runs to 13 residues. The CDR3 reads CASSFLQGTEAFF. The DNA for the CDR3 is TGTGCCAGCAGCTTCTTACAGGGGACTGAAGCTTTCTTT.

The chain employs TRBV2 and TRBJ1-2, with D unresolved. Germline CDR1 SNHLY, CDR2 FYNNEI. The V and J ends lost 3 bases and 3 bases respectively, with 8 bases between them. The CDR3 has 13 amino acids. CDR3 protein: CASSDGQDYGYTF. The CDR3 DNA sequence: TGTGCCAGCAGTGATGGGCAAGACTATGGCTACACCTTC.

CDR3 in amino acids: CASSSALTGEGAFF. The CDR3 DNA reads TGCGCCAGCAGCTCAGCCCTAACAGGGGAAGGAGCTTTCTTT. The chain has TRBV5-1 and TRBJ1-1; 7 positions match TRBD1. V lost 3 bases to trimming and J lost 10 bases; unmatched junction nucleotides: 12. This CDR3 region has 14 residues. Looked up from germline, CDR1 is SGHRS and CDR2 is YFSETQ. The full variable domain, completed using reference TRBV5-1 and TRBJ1-1, is KAGVTQTPRYLIKTRGQQVTLSCSPISGHRSVSWYQQTPGQGLQFLFEYFSETQRNKGNFPGRFSGRQFSNSRSEMNVSTLELGDSALYLCASSSALTGEGAFFGQGTRLTVV.

This chain links TRBV18 with TRBJ1-1, with a weak D call TRBD1 (6 bases). This CDR3 has 14 amino acids. V gave up 5 bases and J gave up 1 base, with 11 bases separating them. Per the germline V gene, CDR1 is KGHSH and CDR2 is LQKENI. DNA for the CDR3: TGTGCCAGCTCATTCCGACAGGAGAACACTGAAGCTTTCTTT. Protein sequence: CASSFRQENTEAFF.

The CDR3 region is CASSLRHSNEQFF. CDR3 nucleotides: TGTGCCAGCAGCCTCCGACATTCCAATGAGCAGTTCTTC. The genes are TRBV5-8 and TRBJ2-1, with D unresolved. This CDR3 comprises 13 residues. The germline CDR1 and CDR2 sequences are SGHTS and YDEGEE. Trimming left V 4 bases short and J 6 bases short, with 11 bases between.

The chain combines TRBV7-9 with TRBJ1-1, with no clear D. The germline V gene encodes CDR1 SEHNR and CDR2 FQNEAQ (reference sequence). Trimming took 5 bases from V and 12 from J, leaving 16 bases between them. The CDR3 runs 12 residues. Here the CDR3 reads CASSASGLPTFF. In DNA, the CDR3 is TGTGCCAGCAGCGCTAGCGGGCTACCTACTTTCTTT.

V and J are TRBV7-9 and TRBJ2-7; D is perhaps TRBD1 (6 bases). V lost 5 bases to trimming and J lost 5 bases, with 10 bases between them. Germline V gene sequence: CDR1 SEHNR, CDR2 FQNEAQ (reference sequence). The CDR3 totals 12 residues. The CDR3: CASSEDRDEQYF. In DNA, the CDR3 is TGTGCCAGCAGCGAGGACAGAGACGAGCAGTACTTC.

The CDR3 spells CASSRLAGGLETQYF. CDR3 DNA sequence: TGTGCCAGCAGTAGACTAGCGGGGGGGCTGGAGACCCAGTACTTC. The V call is TRBV7-9, the J call TRBJ2-5, with 14 bases matching TRBD2. The CDR3 consists of 15 residues. Per the germline V gene, CDR1 is SEHNR and CDR2 is FQNEAQ (reference sequence). V shed 6 bases, J shed 5 bases, and the junction held 5 bases outside the gene matches.

The chain joins TRBV6-5 to TRBJ2-7; TRBD1 agrees at 7 bases. Trimming took 5 bases from V and 4 from J; bases not matched to a gene: 11. CDR1 and CDR2 (germline): MNHEY, SVGAGI. The CDR3 totals 15 residues. Here the CDR3 DNA reads TGTGCCAGCAGTGCCCCCCGGACAGGAAAATACGAGCAGTACTTC. Translating it yields CASSAPRTGKYEQYF.

J is TRBJ1-2 and V is TRBV6-5; the D is unclear. V lost 5 bases, J lost 4 bases, and 14 bases lay in between. From germline, CDR1 is MNHEY and CDR2 SVGAGI. CDR3 length: 14 amino acids. In nucleotides, the CDR3 is TGTGCCAGCAGTCCGCGGGCCACTGTCTATGGCTACACCTTC. It encodes CASSPRATVYGYTF.

The V gene is TRBV25-1, the J gene TRBJ2-5; D possibly corresponds to TRBD2 (6 bases). Trimming pared 2 bases from V and 3 bases from J, leaving 19 bases between. The CDR3 covers 17 residues. Germline V CDR1 and CDR2: MGHDK, SYGVNS. CDR3 nucleotide sequence: TGTGCCAGCAGTGAAAACACAAAAAGACTAGGGGAAGAGACCCAGTACTTC. Translating gives CASSENTKRLGEETQYF. Full variable domain (remainder filled in from reference TRBV25-1 and TRBJ2-5): EADIYQTPRYLVIGTGKKITLECSQTMGHDKMYWYQQDPGMELHLIHYSYGVNSTEKGDLSSESTVSRIRTEHFPLTLESARPSHTSQYLCASSENTKRLGEETQYFGPGTRLLVL.

CDR3 DNA sequence: TGTGCCAGCAGCTTCTCCGGGGATGGCTACACCTTC. Amino acid sequence: CASSFSGDGYTF. The chain uses TRBV7-9 and TRBJ1-2; D is ambiguous. The CDR3 spans 12 residues. Germline lookup yields CDR1 SEHNR and CDR2 FQNEAQ (reference sequence). Trimming removed 3 bases from V and 6 bases from J, with 8 bases in between.

The V gene is TRBV2, the J gene TRBJ1-1; 10 bases are shared with TRBD1. The CDR3 covers 14 residues. Germline assignment: CDR1 SNHLY and CDR2 FYNNEI. Germline trimming cut 2 bases from V and 11 bases from J; bases unmatched to any gene: 8. CDR3 sequence (DNA): TGTGCCAGCAGTGAATGGGACAGGGGAACTGGGGCTTTCTTT. This gives the protein CASSEWDRGTGAFF.

V and J are TRBV2 and TRBJ2-7, with TRBD2 matching over 10 bases. Losses at the gene ends were 6 bases for V and 5 bases for J; bases not matched to a gene: 7. This CDR3 has 14 amino acids. Germline-derived CDR1 and CDR2 are SNHLY and FYNNEI. For the CDR3, the DNA is TGTGCCAGCAGGGTCACTAGCGGGATAGACGAGCAGTACTTC. Encoded protein: CASRVTSGIDEQYF.

This chain connects TRBV29-1 to TRBJ1-1; 9 bases are a match to TRBD1. Germline-derived CDR1 and CDR2 are SQVTM and ANQGSEA. The CDR3 loop spans 15 amino acids. The V gene end was trimmed by 2 bases and the J gene end by 5 bases; junction bases not matched to a gene: 9. CDR3 protein: CSVEPKYRGRTEAFF. For the CDR3, the DNA is TGCAGCGTTGAACCTAAATACAGGGGGCGAACTGAAGCTTTCTTT.

The chain uses TRBV9 and TRBJ2-7; 10 positions agree with TRBD2. Losses at the gene ends were 0 bases for V and 5 bases for J; bases not matched to a gene: 11. This CDR3 is built from 17 residues. Per germline, CDR1 SGDLS and CDR2 YYNGEE. CDR3 nucleotides: TGTGCCAGCAGCGTAGGAAGGTATAGCGGGAGGTTGGACGAGCAGTACTTC. Amino acid sequence: CASSVGRYSGRLDEQYF.

The V gene is TRBV2, the J gene TRBJ1-5, with 7 bases identical to TRBD1. The CDR3 covers 14 residues. V dropped 4 bases and J dropped 3; count of bases not matched to a gene: 3. CDR1 is SNHLY and CDR2 is FYNNEI in the germline V gene. In DNA, the CDR3 is TGTGCCAGCAGTGGACAGGGAAACAATCAGCCCCAGCATTTT. Protein: CASSGQGNNQPQHF.

The chain couples TRBV6-5 to TRBJ2-7, with TRBD2 matching over 9 bases. Germline CDR1 reads MNHEY; CDR2 reads SVGAGI. The CDR3 is 14 residues long. J gave up 3 bases and V 6 bases, and 6 bases lay outside the gene matches. The CDR3, as DNA: TGTGCCAGCAGGCCCGGAGCGGGAGGCTACGAGCAGTACTTC. This sequence encodes CASRPGAGGYEQYF.

The chain is built from TRBV5-1 and TRBJ2-5; the D gene is possibly TRBD2 (6 bases). The length of the CDR3 is 13 residues. Trimming took 8 bases from V and 5 from J, leaving 16 bases between them. Looked up from germline, CDR1 is SGHRS and CDR2 is YFSETQ. The CDR3 DNA reads as TGCGCCAGTTCAAGAGACAGCGGGGAGACCCAGTACTTC. Translated, it gives CASSRDSGETQYF.

This chain uses TRBV6-4 with TRBJ1-1, with D maybe TRBD1 (6 bases). The CDR3 consists of 13 residues. Looked up from germline, CDR1 is MRHNA and CDR2 is SNTAGT. Trimming took 5 bases from V and 4 from J, leaving 11 bases between them. Here the CDR3 DNA reads TGTGCCAGCAGTTCTGGGGGGGCCACTGAAGCTTTCTTT. The encoded protein is CASSSGGATEAFF.

V is TRBV5-1 and J is TRBJ2-7; the match to TRBD1 covers 9 bases. Germline-derived CDR1 and CDR2 are SGHRS and YFSETQ. This CDR3 region has 15 residues. V was pared by 3 bases and J by 7 bases, with 11 bases of the junction left unmatched. In DNA form, the CDR3 reads TGCGCCAGCAGCTCAACGGGACAGGGCGGAGGAGAGCAGTACTTC. This encodes CASSSTGQGGGEQYF.

The V gene is TRBV18, the J gene TRBJ2-2, with D maybe TRBD2 (6 bases). Germline V gene lookup returns CDR1 KGHSH and CDR2 LQKENI. Trimming shortened V by 2 bases and J by 2 bases, and 12 bases separated the two germline ends. The CDR3 has 16 amino acids. The CDR3 nucleotides read TGTGCCAGCTCACCAGTAACGGGAGTTAACACCGGGGAGCTGTTTTTT. This codes for CASSPVTGVNTGELFF.

The rearrangement uses TRBV6-5 and TRBJ1-2; 7 bases align to TRBD1. Looked up from germline, CDR1 is MNHEY and CDR2 is SVGAGI. V was pared by 5 bases and J by 10 bases, with 16 bases of the junction left unmatched. The CDR3 extends over 15 amino acids. The CDR3 DNA is TGTGCCAGCAGTAAAGGAGACCGGGACAGTCCTCCCTACACCTTC. It codes for CASSKGDRDSPPYTF.

This chain joins TRBV4-1 and TRBJ2-3; 11 positions match TRBD1. The CDR3 contains 19 residues. V trimming: 0 bases; J trimming: 0 bases; junction bases outside the gene matches: 8. Germline V CDR1 and CDR2: MGHRA, YSYEKL. The CDR3 is CASSQDGGQGGGSTDTQYF. CDR3 DNA: TGCGCCAGCAGCCAAGATGGGGGACAGGGGGGAGGGAGCACAGATACGCAGTATTTT.

The V and J genes are TRBV18 and TRBJ1-1; D gene unclear. Trimming left V 3 bases short and J 4 bases short, with 12 bases between. Germline V gene lookup returns CDR1 KGHSH and CDR2 LQKENI. CDR3 length: 14 residues. For the CDR3, the DNA is TGTGCCAGCTCACCGTGGAGAGAGGGCACTGAAGCTTTCTTT. It codes for CASSPWREGTEAFF.